This entry is about one T cell receptor (beta chain). Some clones are missing from TCRdb's copy, which holds only in-frame ones; the method was immunoSEQ multiplex PCR. Altogether around 65,000 clones are present, around 80% being singletons, with the ten largest covering 2% to 2.5%. The data stem from a study of OX40 agonist ivuxolimab in advanced cancers. Study summary: Every 2 weeks, ivuxolimab was infused into the patients intravenously at between 0.01 and 10 mg/kg. Prior anti-PD-1, anti-PD-L1 or anti-CTLA-4 therapy was allowed; around 40% had some.

This CDR3 has 16 amino acids. Trimming removed 4 bases from V and 2 bases from J; junction bases left unmatched: 6. Blood sampling was done at baseline, cycle 4 day 1, and cycle 7 day 1. This receptor was taken from an adult with an advanced solid tumor such as melanoma, head and neck, liver or kidney cancer. The input for sequencing was CD4+ or CD8+ T cells sorted from blood, taken in a trial of the OX40 agonist ivuxolimab. The V call is TRBV6-7, the J call TRBJ2-3; 10 nucleotides agree with TRBD1. TRBV6-7 is an ORF, and what it does is uncertain. CDR3 sequence: CASSCTGTGVTDTQYF. The CDR3 nucleotides are TGTGCCAGCAGTTGCACCGGGACAGGGGTCACAGATACGCAGTATTTT.